This paragraph covers one T cell receptor beta chain sequence. The antigen remains unidentified. TCRdb analysed the RT-PCR reads with MiXCR anew, one entry per CDR3 protein. The sample holds 450,000 to 550,000 distinct CDR3 sequences, 25% seen once. This record comes from a study of response to subunit inactivated influenza vaccine. The CDR3 is 14 amino acids. Trimming removed 3 bases from V and 3 bases from J; junction bases left unmatched: 3. General study findings and limits: The authors suggested that few new T cells are recruited per seasonal influenza vaccination.

The rearrangement joins TRBV12-3 or TRBV12-4 to TRBJ2-5, with TRBD2 matching 8 bases. This material consisted of CD4+ T cells sorted from PBMCs, taken 5 days after vaccination. The origin of this receptor is a man between 45 and 60 years old who received an inactivated influenza vaccine. In DNA, the CDR3 is TGTGCCAGCAGTTTCGTAGCGGGGAAAGAGACCCAGTACTTC. Protein: CASSFVAGKETQYF.